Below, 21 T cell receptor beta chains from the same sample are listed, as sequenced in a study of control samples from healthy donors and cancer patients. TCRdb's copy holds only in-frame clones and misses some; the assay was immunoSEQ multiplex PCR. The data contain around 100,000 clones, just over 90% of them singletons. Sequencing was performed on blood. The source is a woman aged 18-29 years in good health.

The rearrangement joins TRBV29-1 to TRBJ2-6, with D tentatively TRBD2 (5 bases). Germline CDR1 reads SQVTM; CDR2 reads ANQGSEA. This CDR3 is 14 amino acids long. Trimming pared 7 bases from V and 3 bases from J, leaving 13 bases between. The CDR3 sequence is CSAGEGGGANVLTF. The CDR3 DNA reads TGCAGCGCTGGAGAGGGCGGTGGGGCCAACGTCCTGACTTTC.

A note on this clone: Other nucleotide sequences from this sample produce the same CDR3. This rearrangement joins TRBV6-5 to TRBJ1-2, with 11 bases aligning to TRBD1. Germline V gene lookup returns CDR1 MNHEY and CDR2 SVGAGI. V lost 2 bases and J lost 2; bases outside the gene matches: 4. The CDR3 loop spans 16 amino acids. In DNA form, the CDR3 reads TGTGCCAGCAGTTACCTCGGACAGGGGGCGAACTATGGCTACACCTTC. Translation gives CASSYLGQGANYGYTF.

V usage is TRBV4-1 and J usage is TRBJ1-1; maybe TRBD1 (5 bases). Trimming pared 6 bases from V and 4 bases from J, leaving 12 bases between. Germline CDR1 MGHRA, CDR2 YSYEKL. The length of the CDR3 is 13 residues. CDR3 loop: CASSPTGGTEAFF. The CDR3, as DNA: TGCGCCAGCAGTCCAACAGGCGGCACTGAAGCTTTCTTT.

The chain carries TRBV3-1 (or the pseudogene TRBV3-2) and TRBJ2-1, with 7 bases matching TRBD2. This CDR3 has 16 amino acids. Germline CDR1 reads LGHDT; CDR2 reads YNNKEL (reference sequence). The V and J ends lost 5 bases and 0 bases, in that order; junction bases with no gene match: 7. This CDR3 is CASSLPTSTSYNEQFF. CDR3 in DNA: TGTGCCAGCAGCTTACCGACTAGCACCTCCTACAATGAGCAGTTCTTC.

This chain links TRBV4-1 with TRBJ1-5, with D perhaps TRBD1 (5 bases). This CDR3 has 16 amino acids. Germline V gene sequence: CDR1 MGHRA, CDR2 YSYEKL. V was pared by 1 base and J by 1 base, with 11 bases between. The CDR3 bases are TGCGCCAGCAGCCAAGTGAGGCAGGGCAGCAATCAGCCCCAGCATTTT. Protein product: CASSQVRQGSNQPQHF.

CDR3 amino acids: CASSLGDTSNEKLFF. Here the CDR3 DNA reads TGCGCCAGCAGCTTGGGGGACACTTCGAATGAAAAACTGTTTTTT. This chain links TRBV5-1 with TRBJ1-4; perhaps TRBD1 as D (6 bases). Per the germline V gene, CDR1 is SGHRS and CDR2 is YFSETQ. The length of the CDR3 is 15 residues. V lost 0 bases, J lost 5 bases, and 11 bases lay in between.

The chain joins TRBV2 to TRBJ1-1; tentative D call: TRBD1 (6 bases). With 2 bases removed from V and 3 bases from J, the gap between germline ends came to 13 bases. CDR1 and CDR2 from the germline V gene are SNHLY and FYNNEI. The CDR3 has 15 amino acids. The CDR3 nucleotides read TGTGCCAGCAGTGAACAGGGGATGATTGACACTGAAGCTTTCTTT. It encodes CASSEQGMIDTEAFF.

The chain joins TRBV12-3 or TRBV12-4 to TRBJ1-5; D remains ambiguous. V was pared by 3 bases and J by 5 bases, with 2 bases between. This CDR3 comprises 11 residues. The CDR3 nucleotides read TGTGCCAGCAGTTTTGATCAGCCCCAGCATTTT. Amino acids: CASSFDQPQHF.

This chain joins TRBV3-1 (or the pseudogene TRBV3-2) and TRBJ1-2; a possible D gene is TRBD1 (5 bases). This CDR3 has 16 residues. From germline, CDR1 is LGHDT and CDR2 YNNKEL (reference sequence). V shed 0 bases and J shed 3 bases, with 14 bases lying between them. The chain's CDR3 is CASSQERWGLYYGYTF. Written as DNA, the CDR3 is TGTGCCAGCAGCCAAGAACGGTGGGGACTTTACTATGGCTACACCTTC.

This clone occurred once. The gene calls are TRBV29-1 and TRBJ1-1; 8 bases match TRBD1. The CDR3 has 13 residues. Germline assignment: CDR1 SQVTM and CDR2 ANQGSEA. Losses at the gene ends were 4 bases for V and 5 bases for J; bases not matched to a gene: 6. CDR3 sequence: CSVGQGWKTEAFF. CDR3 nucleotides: TGCAGCGTTGGACAGGGGTGGAAGACTGAAGCTTTCTTT. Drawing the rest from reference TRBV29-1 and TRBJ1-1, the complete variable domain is SAVISQKPSRDICQRGTSLTIQCQVDSQVTMMFWYRQQPGQSLTLIATANQGSEATYESGFVIDKFPISRPNLTFSTLTVSNMSPEDSSIYLCSVGQGWKTEAFFGQGTRLTVV.

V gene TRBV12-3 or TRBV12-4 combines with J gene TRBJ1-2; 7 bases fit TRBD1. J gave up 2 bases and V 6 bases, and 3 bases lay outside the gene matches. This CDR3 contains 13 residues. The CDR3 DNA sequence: TGTGCCAGCAGCGACAGGGACAACTATGGCTACACCTTC. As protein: CASSDRDNYGYTF.

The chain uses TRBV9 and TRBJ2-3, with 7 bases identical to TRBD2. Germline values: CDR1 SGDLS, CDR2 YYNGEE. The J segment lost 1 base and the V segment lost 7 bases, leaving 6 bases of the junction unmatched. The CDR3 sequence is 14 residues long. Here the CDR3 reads CASERGPGTDTQYF. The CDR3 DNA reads TGTGCCAGCGAGCGGGGCCCCGGCACAGATACGCAGTATTTT. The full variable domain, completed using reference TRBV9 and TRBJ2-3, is DSGVTQTPKHLITATGQRVTLRCSPRSGDLSVYWYQQSLDQGLQFLIQYYNGEERAKGNILERFSAQQFPDLHSELNLSSLELGDSALYFCASERGPGTDTQYFGPGTRLTVL.

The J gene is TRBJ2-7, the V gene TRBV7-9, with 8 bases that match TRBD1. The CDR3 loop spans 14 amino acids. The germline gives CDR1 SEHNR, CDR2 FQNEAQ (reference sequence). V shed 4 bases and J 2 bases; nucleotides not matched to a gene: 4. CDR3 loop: CASSWGQATYEQYF. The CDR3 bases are TGTGCCAGCAGCTGGGGACAGGCTACCTACGAGCAGTACTTC.

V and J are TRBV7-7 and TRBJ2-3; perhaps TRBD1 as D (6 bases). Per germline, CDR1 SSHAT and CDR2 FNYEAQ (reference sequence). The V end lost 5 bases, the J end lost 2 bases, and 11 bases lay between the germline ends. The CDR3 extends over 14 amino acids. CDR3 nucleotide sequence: TGTGCCAGCAGCGTACAGGGAGACACAGATACGCAGTATTTT. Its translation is CASSVQGDTDTQYF.

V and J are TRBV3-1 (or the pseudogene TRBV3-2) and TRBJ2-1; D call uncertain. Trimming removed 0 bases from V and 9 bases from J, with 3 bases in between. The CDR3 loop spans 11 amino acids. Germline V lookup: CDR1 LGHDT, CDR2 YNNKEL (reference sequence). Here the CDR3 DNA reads TGTGCCAGCAGCCAAGACCGTGAGCAGTTCTTC. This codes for CASSQDREQFF.

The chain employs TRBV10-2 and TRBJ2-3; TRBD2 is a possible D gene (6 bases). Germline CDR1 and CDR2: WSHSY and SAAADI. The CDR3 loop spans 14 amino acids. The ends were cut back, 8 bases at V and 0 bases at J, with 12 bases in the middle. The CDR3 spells CASARGSSTDTQYF. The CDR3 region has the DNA TGCGCCAGCGCACGGGGGTCTAGCACAGATACGCAGTATTTT.

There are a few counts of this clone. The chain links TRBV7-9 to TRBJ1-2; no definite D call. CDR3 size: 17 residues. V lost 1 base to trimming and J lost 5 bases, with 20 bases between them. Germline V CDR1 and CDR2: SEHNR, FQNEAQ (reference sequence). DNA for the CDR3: TGTGCCAGCAGCTTAGAGTTCAATCCCCGGTCAGATTATGGCTACACCTTC. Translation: CASSLEFNPRSDYGYTF.

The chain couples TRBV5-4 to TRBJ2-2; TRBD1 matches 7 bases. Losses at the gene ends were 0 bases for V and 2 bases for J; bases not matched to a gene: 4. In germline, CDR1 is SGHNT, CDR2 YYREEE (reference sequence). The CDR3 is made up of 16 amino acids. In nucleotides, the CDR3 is TGTGCCAGCAGCTTGGGGGGGACAGCTAACACCGGGGAGCTGTTTTTT. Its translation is CASSLGGTANTGELFF.

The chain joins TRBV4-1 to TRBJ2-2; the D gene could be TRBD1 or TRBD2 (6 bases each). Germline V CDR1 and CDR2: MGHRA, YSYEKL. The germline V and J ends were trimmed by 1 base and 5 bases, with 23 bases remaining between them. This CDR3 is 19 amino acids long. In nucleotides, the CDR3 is TGCGCCAGCAGCCAAGGACAGGCGACTAGAACATTGGGGACCGGGGAGCTGTTTTTT. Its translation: CASSQGQATRTLGTGELFF.

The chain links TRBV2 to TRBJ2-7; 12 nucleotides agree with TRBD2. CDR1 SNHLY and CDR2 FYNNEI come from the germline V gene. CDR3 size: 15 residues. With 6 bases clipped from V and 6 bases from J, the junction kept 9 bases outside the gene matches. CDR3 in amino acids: CASSLGLAGSSEQYF. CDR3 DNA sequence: TGTGCCAGCAGCCTCGGACTAGCGGGGTCTAGCGAGCAGTACTTC.

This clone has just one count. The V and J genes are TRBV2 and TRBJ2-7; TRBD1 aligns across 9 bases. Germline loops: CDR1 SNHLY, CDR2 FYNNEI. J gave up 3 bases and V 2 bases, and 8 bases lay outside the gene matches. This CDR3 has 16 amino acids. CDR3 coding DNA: TGTGCCAGCAGTGAATTTACCGTGACAGGGGGCTACGAGCAGTACTTC. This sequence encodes CASSEFTVTGGYEQYF.